One and the same sample provided the 3 T cell receptor beta chains below, sequenced in a study of T cell responses to AZD1222 COVID-19 vaccine. The repertoire was sequenced with immunoSEQ multiplex PCR; TCRdb's copy has only in-frame clones and lacks some. The sample holds 95,000 to 120,000 clones, 88% seen once. The specimen was peripheral blood, collected 28 days after the second AZD1222 dose. These receptors all stem from an adult who received the AZD1222 COVID-19 vaccine.

The rearrangement uses TRBV7-2 and TRBJ1-2, with D uncertain. The germline V gene encodes CDR1 SGHTA and CDR2 FQGNSA. The CDR3 totals 12 residues. With 3 bases removed from V and 3 bases from J, the gap between germline ends came to 5 bases. The CDR3 loop reads CASSLQYYGYTF. The CDR3 DNA follows: TGTGCCAGCAGCTTGCAGTACTATGGCTACACCTTC. The full variable domain, rest sourced from reference TRBV7-2 and TRBJ1-2, is GAGVSQSPSNKVTEKGKDVELRCDPISGHTALYWYRQSLGQGLEFLIYFQGNSAPDKSGLPSDRFSAERTGGSVSTLTIQRTQQEDSAVYLCASSLQYYGYTFGSGTRLTVV.

The chain recombines TRBV12-3 or TRBV12-4 with TRBJ1-5, with D maybe TRBD1 (5 bases). The CDR3 runs to 12 residues. Trimming cost V 4 bases and J 12 bases, with 13 bases left between them. CDR3 region: CASSSVGQGQHF. The CDR3 DNA reads as TGTGCCAGCAGTTCGGTTGGTCAGGGCCAGCATTTT.

This clone occurred a few times. The gene calls are TRBV28 and TRBJ2-7, with D possibly TRBD2 on 6 matching bases. The V end lost 4 bases, the J end lost 2 bases, and 12 bases lay between the germline ends. The CDR3 is 14 residues long. Germline V lookup: CDR1 MDHEN, CDR2 SYDVKM. CDR3 loop: CASSWVGGTYEQYF. In nucleotides, the CDR3 is TGTGCCAGCAGTTGGGTTGGGGGGACCTACGAGCAGTACTTC.